This passage covers 22 T cell receptor beta chains from one sample sequenced in a study of blood T cells in healthy people across ages. Through a sample-barcoded 5' primer and a J-beta primer mix, a second PCR was run for roughly 6 to 12 cycles. TCRdb redid the calling of the 5' RACE reads with MiXCR, one entry per CDR3 protein. The profile covers 650,000 or so distinct CDR3 sequences, with under 65% appearing a single time and approximately 12% taken by the ten largest. The sequenced material came from blood. The source of these receptors is a woman older than 75 in good health.

A single count supports this clonotype. Given a much more abundant clone one base away, this may be a read error. V is TRBV12-3 or TRBV12-4 and J is TRBJ2-5, with 8 nucleotides matching TRBD1. The DNA end lines up better with TRBJ2-1; the J call may be wrong. The CDR3 totals 14 residues. CDR3 nucleotides: TGTGCCAGCAGTCGAGATGGACAGGGAGAGACCCAGTTCTTC. It is translated as CASSRDGQGETQFF.

The V call is TRBV14, the J call TRBJ1-2; weak D call: TRBD1 (6 bases). Germline-derived CDR1 and CDR2 are SGHDN and FVKESK. This CDR3 region has 16 residues. V lost 0 bases and J 1 base, leaving 12 bases between the germline ends. The CDR3 nucleotides are TGTGCCAGCAGCCAAGATGGACAGCCTCTTAACTATGGCTACACCTTC. Encoded protein: CASSQDGQPLNYGYTF.

The chain joins TRBV21-1 to TRBJ1-1. TRBV21-1 is recorded as a pseudogene. This CDR3 is built from 18 residues. In nucleotides, the CDR3 is TGTGCCAGCAGCAAAATGAGTTCTAGGAGACCGGAGGGGACTGAAGCTTTCTTT. Its translation is CASSKMSSRRPEGTEAFF.

The genes are TRBV30 and TRBJ2-7, with no clear D. CDR1 is GTSNPN, CDR2 SVGIG, per germline (reference sequence). The CDR3 runs 12 residues. V was cut by 8 bases and J by 9 bases, with 20 bases left in between. CDR3 loop: CAGKQSLVVQYF. The CDR3 DNA follows: TGTGCCGGGAAACAGAGCCTGGTGGTGCAGTACTTC. Combining the CDR3 with reference TRBV30 and TRBJ2-7 gives the whole variable domain SQTIHQWPATLVQPVGSPLSLECTVEGTSNPNLYWYRQAAGRGLQLLFYSVGIGQISSEVPQNLSASRPQDRQFILSSKKLLLSDSGFYLCAGKQSLVVQYFGPGTRLTVT.

A word on this clonotype: This may be a read error, as it is one base from a much larger clone. The V gene is TRBV12-3 or TRBV12-4, the J gene TRBJ2-1; D is undetermined. Trimming cost V 3 bases and J 4 bases, with 7 bases left between them. The CDR3 consists of 13 residues. The CDR3 DNA reads as TGTGCCAGCAGTTTGCGGTGTTACAATGAGCAGTTCTTC. It yields the protein CASSLRCYNEQFF.

Worth noting for this clonotype: A much larger clone sits a single nucleotide away, making a read error possible. J is TRBJ1-1 and V is TRBV29-1, with D maybe TRBD1 (5 bases). The ends were cut back, 7 bases at V and 6 bases at J, with 15 bases in the middle. This CDR3 is built from 12 residues. Germline V gene sequence: CDR1 SQVTM, CDR2 ANQGSEA. The CDR3 loop reads CSGNGGSPEAFF. CDR3 nucleotide sequence: TGCAGCGGGAACGGGGGTAGTCCTGAAGCTTTCTTT.

This clonotype was counted only a few times. This chain links TRBV20-1 with TRBJ1-5, with TRBD1 matching 9 bases. V dropped 6 bases and J dropped 8; count of bases not matched to a gene: 8. CDR1 is DFQATT and CDR2 is SNEGSKA in the germline V gene (reference sequence). The length of the CDR3 is 13 residues. CDR3 region: CSAHPDRGEPQHF. The CDR3 coding sequence is TGCAGTGCCCACCCGGACAGGGGTGAGCCCCAGCATTTT.

The chain carries TRBV6-6 and TRBJ2-5, with 8 nucleotides matching TRBD1. Germline V lookup: CDR1 MNHNY, CDR2 SVGAGI (reference sequence). V lost 6 bases to trimming and J lost 11 bases; unmatched junction nucleotides: 23. The CDR3 length is 17 residues. CDR3 nucleotide sequence: TGTGCCAGCAGCGGACAGGGTCTCCAAATTCGGTTCAATGAGCAGTACTTC. Translated: CASSGQGLQIRFNEQYF.

V gene TRBV9 combines with J gene TRBJ2-1; 9 bases match TRBD2. This CDR3 is built from 14 residues. V was pared by 4 bases and J by 10 bases, with 9 bases of the junction left unmatched. CDR1 and CDR2 from the germline V gene are SGDLS and YYNGEE. This CDR3 is CASSRSGGNQEQFF. The CDR3 nucleotides are TGTGCCAGCAGCCGTAGCGGGGGAAACCAGGAGCAGTTCTTC.

This clonotype was observed a few times. The gene calls are TRBV20-1 and TRBJ2-2; no clear D. Germline V CDR1 and CDR2: DFQATT, SNEGSKA (reference sequence). The V end was cut by 6 bases, the J end by 7 bases, with 18 bases between. The CDR3 runs to 14 residues. DNA of the CDR3: TGCAGTGCCCAAGGTCACCCCCAGGTCGGGGAGCTGTTTTTT. Its protein is CSAQGHPQVGELFF.

Details on this clonotype: A much larger clone is a single base away; this may be a read error. This chain uses TRBV7-2 with TRBJ2-1; TRBD2 agrees at 14 bases. CDR1 is SGHTA and CDR2 is FQGNSA in the germline V gene. The CDR3 totals 18 residues. The CDR3 sequence is CASSLQTSGGAIYNEQSF. In DNA, the CDR3 is TGTGCCAGCAGCCTGCAGACTAGCGGGGGGGCAATCTACAATGAGCAGTCCTTC. The full variable domain, rest sourced from reference TRBV7-2 and TRBJ2-1, is GAGVSQSPSNKVTEKGKDVELRCDPISGHTALYWYRQSLGQGLEFLIYFQGNSAPDKSGLPSDRFSAERTGGSVSTLTIQRTQQEDSAVYLCASSLQTSGGAIYNEQSFGPGTRLTVL.

The J gene is TRBJ2-2, the V gene TRBV5-1; D might be TRBD2 (5 bases). The germline CDR1 and CDR2 sequences are SGHRS and YFSETQ. Trimming removed 2 bases at V and 5 bases at J, with 13 bases between. The CDR3 length is 15 residues. The CDR3 DNA reads TGCGCCAGCAGCTTAGGTCCCGGGGTGACCGGGGAGCTGTTTTTT. Protein product: CASSLGPGVTGELFF. Filled out from reference TRBV5-1 and TRBJ2-2, the complete variable domain reads KAGVTQTPRYLIKTRGQQVTLSCSPISGHRSVSWYQQTPGQGLQFLFEYFSETQRNKGNFPGRFSGRQFSNSRSEMNVSTLELGDSALYLCASSLGPGVTGELFFGEGSRLTVL.

J is TRBJ2-7 and V is TRBV29-1; no clear D gene. The DNA end lines up better with TRBJ2-5; the J call may be wrong. From germline, CDR1 is SQVTM and CDR2 ANQGSEA. CDR3 length: 11 residues. The CDR3, as DNA: TGCAGCGTTGAAACCCGTTGGACCCAGTACTTC. It translates to CSVETRWTQYF.

This chain joins TRBV20-1 and TRBJ1-2, with a weak D call TRBD1 (6 bases). The V and J ends lost 5 bases and 8 bases respectively, with 18 bases between them. Germline CDR1 DFQATT, CDR2 SNEGSKA (reference sequence). The CDR3 is 13 residues long. The CDR3 spells CSAWASGEGGYTF. In DNA, the CDR3 is TGCAGTGCTTGGGCCTCAGGGGAAGGAGGCTACACCTTC.

About this clonotype itself: Given a much more abundant clone one base away, this may be a read error. The chain is built from TRBV5-1 and TRBJ2-7; 14 bases agree with TRBD2. CDR1 is SGHRS and CDR2 is YFSETQ in the germline V gene. The length of the CDR3 is 13 residues. The V segment lost 4 bases and the J segment 9 bases; nucleotides outside the gene matches: 3. CDR3 amino acids: CASSPGTSGGQYF. The CDR3 bases are TGCGCCAGCAGCCCCGGGACTAGCGGGGGGCAGTACTTC.

This clonotype showed up just once. The rearrangement links TRBV6-2 or TRBV6-3 to TRBJ2-4, with TRBD2 matching over 10 bases. The J call may be incorrect, as the DNA end agrees better with TRBJ2-7. CDR1 is MNHEY and CDR2 is SVGEGT in the germline V gene. The CDR3 is made up of 14 amino acids. The CDR3 DNA reads as TGTGCCAGCACCCTGACTAGCGGGTTATACGAGCAGTACTTC. Translated, it gives CASTLTSGLYEQYF.

Regarding this clonotype: This clone may be a read error of a much larger clone one base away. The gene calls are TRBV5-1 and TRBJ2-1, with D possibly matching TRBD1 (6 bases). CDR3 size: 14 residues. The germline V gene encodes CDR1 SGHRS and CDR2 YFSETQ. The V gene lost 4 bases and the J gene lost 9 bases, with 17 bases spanning the gap. This CDR3 is CASSVALQGGEQFF. The CDR3 nucleotides read TGCGCCAGCAGCGTGGCCTTACAGGGTGGTGAGCAGTTCTTC.

The genes are TRBV10-3 and TRBJ2-7; no clear D gene. The germline V gene has CDR1 ENHRY and CDR2 SYGVKD. The CDR3 runs 14 residues. The V gene lost 2 bases and the J gene lost 0 bases, with 8 bases spanning the gap. This CDR3 is CAISEQELSYEQYF. The CDR3 DNA sequence: TGTGCCATCAGTGAGCAGGAACTCTCCTACGAGCAGTACTTC.

V and J are TRBV5-1 and TRBJ2-7, with a weak D call TRBD2 (5 bases). CDR1 SGHRS and CDR2 YFSETQ come from the germline V gene. The CDR3 length is 14 residues. V was shortened by 4 bases and J by 7 bases, with 18 bases between the two germline ends. CDR3 coding DNA: TGCGCCAGCAGCCTGCGTGGGTTGGGGAGAGAGCAGTACTTC. Amino acids: CASSLRGLGREQYF.

J is TRBJ2-3 and V is TRBV6-1, with unresolved D. This CDR3 contains 12 residues. The germline V gene encodes CDR1 MNHNS and CDR2 SASEGT. V was cut by 7 bases and J by 8 bases, with 13 bases left in between. The CDR3 sequence: CASNTYSSTQYF. The CDR3 nucleotides read TGTGCCAGCAACACCTATAGCTCTACGCAGTATTTT.

This chain connects TRBV20-1 to TRBJ2-3; the D gene is possibly TRBD2 (6 bases). The germline V and J ends were trimmed by 5 bases and 2 bases, with 17 bases remaining between them. This CDR3 is 15 amino acids long. Germline V gives CDR1 DFQATT, CDR2 SNEGSKA (reference sequence). The DNA of the CDR3 is TGCAGTGCTCCTGGGACTTTCCTCATCACAGATACGCAGTATTTT. It yields the protein CSAPGTFLITDTQYF.

A single count supports this clonotype. The rearrangement uses TRBV5-1 and TRBJ2-1, with 7 bases matching TRBD2. CDR3 length: 15 amino acids. Germline CDR1 SGHRS, CDR2 YFSETQ. The V segment lost 0 bases and the J segment 7 bases; nucleotides outside the gene matches: 7. This CDR3 is CASSLGGEGRNEQFF. The CDR3, as DNA: TGCGCCAGCAGCTTGGGAGGGGAGGGTAGAAATGAGCAGTTCTTC.